A selection of T cell receptor beta chains follows, all from one sample in a study of CD8 T cell repertoires and HIV-1 epitope variants. These receptors' targets are unknown. Sequencing was performed with immunoSEQ multiplex PCR; in TCRdb, only in-frame clones are kept and a portion is missing. The table lists approximately 3,100 clones, less than 70% of them singletons, with about 39% in the top ten. The sequenced sample was cultured CD8+ T cells derived from PBMCs. These receptors were taken from a male donor with HIV. Each CDR3 is given with its conserved first and last residue. The order of the fields is V gene, clone size, D gene, J gene, CDR3 protein, CDR3 DNA. The D gene is left open where the match is weak. Clone size, where shown, is once, few, many, or a class for clones that have expanded.

TRBV6-6	-	-	TRBJ2-1	CASSSPTIYNEQFF	TGTGCCAGCAGTTCCCCGACTATTTACAATGAGCAGTTCTTC
TRBV27	few	TRBD2	TRBJ2-2	CASSFTTSGNLNTGELFF	TGTGCCAGCAGTTTTACGACTAGCGGGAACTTAAACACCGGGGAGCTGTTTTTT
TRBV9	-	TRBD1	TRBJ2-1	CASSVSPGGPRPPEQFF	TGTGCCAGCAGCGTCTCCCCAGGGGGCCCTCGGCCACCTGAGCAGTTCTTC
TRBV28	few	TRBD2	TRBJ2-5	CASVSPSGHVQETQYF	TGTGCCAGCGTTAGTCCTAGCGGCCACGTTCAAGAGACCCAGTACTTC
TRBV13	-	TRBD2	TRBJ2-1	CASSLGEGSSGRVSYNEQFF	TGTGCCAGCAGCTTAGGTGAAGGGTCTAGCGGGAGGGTCTCCTACAATGAGCAGTTCTTC
TRBV2	-	TRBD1	TRBJ1-1	CASSASSDRDKAFF	TGTGCCAGCAGTGCAAGTTCGGACAGGGATAAAGCTTTCTTT
TRBV14	-	-	TRBJ1-2	CASSQDHGSGYGYTF	TGTGCCAGCAGCCAAGACCACGGGAGCGGCTATGGCTACACCTTC
TRBV6-1	-	TRBD1	TRBJ1-2	CASSRSRGQDGYTF	TGTGCCAGCAGTAGGTCCAGGGGGCAGGATGGCTACACCTTC
TRBV7-8	-	-	TRBJ2-5	CASSLYNRGPQETQYF	TGTGCCAGCAGCCTATACAACCGTGGGCCCCAAGAGACCCAGTACTTC
TRBV9	-	-	TRBJ2-2	CASSVGRFAANTGELFF	TGTGCCAGCAGCGTAGGAAGGTTTGCCGCGAACACCGGGGAGCTGTTTTTT
TRBV19	-	-	TRBJ2-7	CASSIALGGSYEQYF	TGTGCCAGTAGTATAGCCCTCGGAGGGTCCTACGAGCAGTACTTC
TRBV7-2	-	-	TRBJ2-3	CASSLVVASTDTQYF	TGTGCCAGCAGCTTAGTCGTTGCTAGCACAGATACGCAGTATTTT
TRBV10-3	-	TRBD1	TRBJ2-7	CATGTGSYEQYF	TGTGCCACCGGGACAGGCTCCTACGAGCAGTACTTC
TRBV6-5	once	TRBD1	TRBJ2-4	CASTDREAKNIQYF	TGTGCCAGCACTGACAGGGAGGCCAAAAACATTCAGTACTTC
TRBV7-2	-	-	TRBJ1-2	CASSLDTGNGGYTF	TGTGCCAGCAGCTTAGATACGGGGAATGGCGGCTACACCTTC
TRBV19	few	TRBD1	TRBJ1-2	CASRSENRGYGYTF	TGTGCCAGTAGAAGTGAGAACAGGGGGTATGGCTACACCTTC
TRBV10-3	-	TRBD1	TRBJ2-7	CAHQEGGTGAPGDEQYF	TGTGCCCACCAGGAAGGAGGGACAGGGGCGCCGGGGGACGAGCAGTACTTC
TRBV28	-	-	TRBJ2-6	CASSLQGLLSGANVLTF	TGTGCCAGCAGTTTACAGGGCCTCCTCTCTGGGGCCAACGTCCTGACTTTC
TRBV10-2	-	-	TRBJ1-1	CASRLSGDTEAFF	TGCGCCAGCAGGTTATCAGGGGACACTGAAGCTTTCTTT
TRBV28	-	-	TRBJ2-7	CASSSGSYYEQYF	TGTGCCAGCAGTTCAGGCAGCTACTACGAGCAGTACTTC
TRBV19	-	-	TRBJ2-6	CASSLTGANVLTF	TGTGCCAGTAGTCTGACTGGGGCCAACGTCCTGACTTTC
TRBV29-1	-	-	TRBJ2-1	CSVVDPRQAGAYNEQFF	TGCAGCGTTGTGGACCCTCGACAGGCGGGGGCCTACAATGAGCAGTTCTTC
TRBV11-3	-	-	TRBJ2-3	CASSFRADTQYF	TGTGCCAGCAGTTTCCGAGCAGATACGCAGTATTTT
TRBV7-3	few	-	TRBJ1-1	CASSLTPLGEGTEAFF	TGTGCCAGCAGCTTAACACCCCTGGGGGAGGGAACTGAAGCTTTCTTT